This TCR beta chain was obtained from a study of cytomegalovirus exposure and HLA in healthy donors (dated by TCRdb to about 2017). About the study as a whole: In an earlier analysis of about 560 of the donors, approximately 260 Gb of sequence data and 100 million or so unique TCR beta sequences from about 190 million T cells were reported. Rather than using new phenotypic data, the later analysis identified candidate immune exposures from TCR beta sequences and from how often those sequences occurred across donors. Approximately 300 gigabases of sequencing data and around 85 million unique TCR sequences made up an early release that covered over 550 HLA-typed donors. Among about 400 genotyped donors of the cohort, an average of around 250,000 unique TCR beta nucleotide sequences was sequenced per donor, of which roughly 18% were non-productive. The study combined high-throughput TCR immunosequencing, statistical association of individual TCRs with disease status, and machine learning to predict cytomegalovirus infection status. Typing coverage varied by locus: roughly 620-640 donors for A, B, C, DRB1 and DQB1; more than 500 for DQA1; around 610 for DPA1; 400 to 480 for DPB1. A later analysis re-analyzed previously published TCR beta repertoires from 500 to 700 donors and added high-resolution HLA genotyping to study TCR occurrence patterns. In an earlier analysis of a few hundred of the donors, high-throughput TCR beta sequencing was used to judge whether each TCR beta V gene segment behaved as functional or pseudogenic. Using immunosequencing, the study profiled T cell repertoires from approximately 700 subjects and related those repertoires to cytomegalovirus serostatus. Roughly five DR-DQ haplotypes were treated as single units for association and clustering because of strong linkage in the cohort. Every discovery cohort repertoire had been produced on one sequencing platform. The study was designed to test whether signatures of past pathogen exposure could be identified by cataloging public T cell receptors. Genome-wide SNP genotypes for about 65% of the 666 donors were used in a later genetic analysis, which treated that subset as a discovery cohort. Of the roughly 410 genotyped donors, over 80% were placed in the genetic ancestry cluster associated with self-reported Caucasian donors. Donor age, sex, ethnicity and CMV serostatus were compiled together with the repertoire data. Along with the 666-subject first cohort, a separate validation cohort of over a hundred different subjects was used. HLA typing covered class I and class II loci at four-digit resolution. On the study overall, not on this receptor specifically: In a later analysis, HLA-associated TCR beta chains showed more clonal expansion and lower generation probabilities than non-associated chains that were equally common. The study gave a list of over 150 TCR beta chains associated with cytomegalovirus. Three of the identified cytomegalovirus-associated TCR beta chains were confirmed in vitro to be specific for cytomegalovirus antigens. According to a later analysis, TCR association rates differed among HLA loci, with DRB1 alleles showing the most associated TCRs and HLA-C alleles showing the fewest. According to a later analysis, parvovirus B19, influenza, CMV and Epstein-Barr virus appeared linked to several top co-occurrence clusters. Most CMV-associated TCR beta chains appeared to be HLA-restricted in a later analysis, and the HLA associations seemed to be driven largely by CMV exposure. Most TCR sequences were seen in very few donors, while some public TCRs were found in many individuals. When HLA alleles, especially DR and DQ, strongly co-occurred, attributing TCR associations to individual alleles was difficult. The sequencing pipeline was judged likely to have produced a cluster of highly shared sequence variants as a technical artifact. In an earlier analysis of around 500 of the donors, most TCR beta V segments appeared in productive rearrangements about 87% or about 30% of the time, broadly matching IMGT annotations. Presence/absence analyses assumed roughly uniform sequencing depth across donors, an assumption that may not hold. Because HLA typing was missing for some donors at each locus, association tests included only the typed subset. An association between a missense DCLRE1C variant and V-gene and J-gene trimming of TCR beta chains was found in a later genetic analysis and replicated in an independent cohort. According to a later genetic analysis, donors in an Asian-associated ancestry cluster had fewer N-insertions in productive TCRs than the approximately 610-donor mean. Because counts were too low, some 17 rarely observed V segments, including chromosome 9 orphons, were left out of the earlier analysis of about 620 of the donors. Some IMGT-functional V segments, including TRBV6-2 and TRBV6-3, could not be told apart with the 87-base-pair reads, so those segments were excluded. The only immune exposure information available for the cohort was CMV serostatus. Cytomegalovirus status was reported to be diagnosed by the classifier with high specificity and sensitivity in both the original and validation cohorts. The cohort was sequenced for TCR beta chains only, and without alpha or paired-chain data the features that could be detected were limited. The authors suggested that the approach could potentially be generalized to other disease states and immunological phenotypes. A further reported finding was that TCR beta sequences accurately predicted the HLA-A and HLA-B alleles for most subjects in the first cohort. Specific HLA alleles were associated with 16,951 TCR beta sequences at a false discovery rate of 0.05 in a later analysis. Linkage disequilibrium might explain the correlated functional status among segregating V segments, but an unknown experimental factor could not be ruled out.

In total, roughly 670 healthy bone marrow donors made up the cohort. All cohort members were sampled while nominally healthy, although unrecorded immune exposures were likely present. The donor was CMV seronegative and was included in the group of under 450 seronegative cohort members. A peripheral blood sample was collected from each donor, and TCR beta sequencing was performed on peripheral blood mononuclear cells. The Qiagen DNeasy Blood Extraction Kit was used to extract genomic DNA from the blood cell samples. CDR1 LNHDA and CDR2 SQIVND were looked up in the germline V gene (reference sequence). Between the V and J ends, shortened by 3 bases and 1 base respectively, the junction contains 12 bases. Including the terminal cysteine and phenylalanine, the CDR3 comprises 15 residues. Of the read, only the CDR3 DNA is kept; its 45 bases are in frame from base 1. The library was obtained by the immunoSEQ multiplex PCR assay. A mixture of 60 forward primers for TCR Vbeta segments and 13 reverse primers for TCR Jbeta segments was used in the multiplex PCR. A multiplex PCR assay on genomic DNA amplified the CDR3 region of rearranged TCR beta genes. Amplified TCR beta libraries were sequenced as 87-base-pair reads on the Illumina HiSeq System. The source study handled its data this way. A later analysis tallied around 87 million unique TCR beta chains across the approximately 670 repertoires, and approximately 9.9 million of those chains were shared by two or more donors. To remove PCR and sequencing errors, raw reads were error-corrected and collapsed into unique sequences using a nearest-neighbor algorithm that merged closely related sequences. To assign V, D and J gene segments, CDR3 sequences were aligned to IMGT reference sequences. For a sequence to be retained, a match of at least six nucleotides to both a V gene segment and a J gene segment was required. A rearrangement counted as productive if the CDR3 had no stop codons and remained in frame with V and J, and every other rearrangement counted as non-productive. Following IMGT convention, CDR3 was defined as the stretch from the second conserved V-encoded cysteine up to the conserved J-encoded phenylalanine. In an earlier analysis of around 570 of the donors, sequences lacking an unambiguous match to a single V gene segment were excluded. In an earlier analysis of 450 to 750 of the donors, a V segment was called functional when productive rearrangements were above 56.7%, and segregating when the standard deviation between donors exceeded 5%. To diagnose cytomegalovirus status from the catalog of TCR beta chain sequences, a statistical classification framework was built. In a later analysis, V and J genes were assigned by comparing TCR nucleotide sequences against IMGT/GENE-DB human TR gene sequences. In a later analysis, CDR3 sequences and most-parsimonious VDJ recombination scenarios were assigned using the TCRdist pipeline. In a later analysis, each TCR beta chain was defined by its CDR3 amino acid sequence together with its V-gene family, and reads without a unique V-gene family were excluded. To address suspected cross-contamination and a sequencing artifact, a later analysis removed several hundred highly shared, low-generation-probability nucleotide sequences. A later analysis calculated a clonal expansion index for each public chain from normalized within-repertoire ranks of inferred template counts. A later analysis computed generation probabilities with a VDJ recombination model fitted to out-of-frame rearrangements, and checked the results against IGoR. In a later analysis, hypergeometric tests were used to score TCR-TCR, TCR-HLA and TCR-CMV co-occurrence, with a repertoire-size bias correction applied to TCR pairs. False discovery rates were estimated in a later analysis by permuting HLA or CMV assignments 20 times. In a later analysis, co-occurring TCRs were grouped using DBSCAN, with TCRdist sequence similarity added in when clustering inside HLA-allele-positive subsets. Co-occurrence clustering excluded repertoires with fewer than 30,000 or more than 120,000 public chains, plus five with anomalous nucleotide sharing. The table comes from immuneACCESS by way of TCRdb, which keeps in-frame sequences with V and J called. Part of the clones is missing from these tables; in studies checked, under half for an unresolved V gene and the rest for unknown reasons. V and J calls and clone size follow that table, whereas D and trimming were derived from the DNA. Within this sample are some 160,000 clones, with roughly 80% of them counted one time only. The ten top clones hold roughly 3.5% of the sample.

To note about this clone: Its target antigen remains unknown. No base qualities exist here, and no much larger clone lies one base off it.

The rearranged segments are TRBV19 and TRBJ1-1; the D gene is unclear. This TCR was recovered from a male donor in good health and CMV-seronegative. The material sequenced was PBMCs. The CDR3 protein is CASSIGELGNTEAFF. The DNA reads as follows: TGTGCCAGTAGTATTGGGGAGTTGGGGAACACTGAAGCTTTCTTT.